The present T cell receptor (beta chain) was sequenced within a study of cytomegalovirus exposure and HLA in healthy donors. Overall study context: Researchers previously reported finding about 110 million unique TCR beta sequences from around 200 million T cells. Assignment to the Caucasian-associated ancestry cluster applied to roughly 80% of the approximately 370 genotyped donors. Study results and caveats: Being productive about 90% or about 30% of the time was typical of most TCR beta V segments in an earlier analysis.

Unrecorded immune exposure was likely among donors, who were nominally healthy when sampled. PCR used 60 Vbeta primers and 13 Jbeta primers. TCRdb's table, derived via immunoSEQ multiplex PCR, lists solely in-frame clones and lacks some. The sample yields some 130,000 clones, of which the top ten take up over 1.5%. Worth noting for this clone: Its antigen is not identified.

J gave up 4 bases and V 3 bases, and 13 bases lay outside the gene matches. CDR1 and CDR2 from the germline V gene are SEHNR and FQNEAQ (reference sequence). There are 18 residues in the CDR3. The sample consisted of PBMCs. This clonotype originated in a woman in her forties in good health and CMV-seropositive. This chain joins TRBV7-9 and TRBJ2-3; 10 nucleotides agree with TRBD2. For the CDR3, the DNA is TGTGCCAGCAGCTTTCCTGGAGCTAGCGGGAGTAACCCAGATACGCAGTATTTT. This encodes CASSFPGASGSNPDTQYF.